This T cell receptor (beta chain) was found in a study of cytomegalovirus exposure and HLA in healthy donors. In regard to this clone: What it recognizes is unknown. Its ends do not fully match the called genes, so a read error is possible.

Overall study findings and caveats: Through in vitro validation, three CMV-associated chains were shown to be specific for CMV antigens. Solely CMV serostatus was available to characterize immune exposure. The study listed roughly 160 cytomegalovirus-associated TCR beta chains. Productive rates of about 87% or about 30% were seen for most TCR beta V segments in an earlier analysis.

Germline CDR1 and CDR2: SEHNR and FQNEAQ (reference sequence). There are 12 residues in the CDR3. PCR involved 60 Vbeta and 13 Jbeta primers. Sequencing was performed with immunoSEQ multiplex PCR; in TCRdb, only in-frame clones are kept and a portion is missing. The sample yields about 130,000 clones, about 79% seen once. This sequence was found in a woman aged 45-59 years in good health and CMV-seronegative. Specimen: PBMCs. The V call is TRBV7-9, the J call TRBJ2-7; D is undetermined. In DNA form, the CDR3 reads TGTTCCAGCAGCTTAAACTACTACGAGCAGTACTTC. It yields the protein CSSSLNYYEQYF.